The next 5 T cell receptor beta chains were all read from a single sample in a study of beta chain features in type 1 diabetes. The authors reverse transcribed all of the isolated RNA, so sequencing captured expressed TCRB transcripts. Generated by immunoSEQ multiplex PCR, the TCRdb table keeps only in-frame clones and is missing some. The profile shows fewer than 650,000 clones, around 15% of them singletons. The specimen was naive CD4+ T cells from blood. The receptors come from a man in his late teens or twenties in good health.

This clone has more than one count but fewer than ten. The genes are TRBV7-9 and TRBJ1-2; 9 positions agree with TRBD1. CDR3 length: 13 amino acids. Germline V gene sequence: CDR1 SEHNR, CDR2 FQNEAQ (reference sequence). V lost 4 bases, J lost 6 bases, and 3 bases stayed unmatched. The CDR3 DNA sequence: TGTGCCAGCAGCTGGGACAGGGTAGATGGCTACACCTTC. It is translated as CASSWDRVDGYTF.

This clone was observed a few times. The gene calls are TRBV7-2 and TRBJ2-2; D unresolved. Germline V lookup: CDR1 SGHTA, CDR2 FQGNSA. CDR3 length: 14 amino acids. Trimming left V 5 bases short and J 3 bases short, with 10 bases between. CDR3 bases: TGTGCCAGCAGCCAACTCAGCCACACCGGGGAGCTGTTTTTT. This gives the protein CASSQLSHTGELFF.

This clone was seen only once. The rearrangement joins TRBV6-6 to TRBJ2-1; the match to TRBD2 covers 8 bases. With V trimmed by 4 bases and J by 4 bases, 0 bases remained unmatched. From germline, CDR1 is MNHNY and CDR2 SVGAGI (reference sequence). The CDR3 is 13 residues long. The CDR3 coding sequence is TGTGCCAGCAGTTTAGCGGGATACAATGAGCAGTTCTTC. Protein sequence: CASSLAGYNEQFF.

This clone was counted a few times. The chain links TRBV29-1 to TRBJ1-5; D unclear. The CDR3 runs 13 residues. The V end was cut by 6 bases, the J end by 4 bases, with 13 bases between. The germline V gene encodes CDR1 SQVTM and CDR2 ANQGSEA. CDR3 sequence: CSVREVGNQPQHF. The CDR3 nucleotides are TGCAGCGTCCGGGAGGTTGGGAATCAGCCCCAGCATTTT.

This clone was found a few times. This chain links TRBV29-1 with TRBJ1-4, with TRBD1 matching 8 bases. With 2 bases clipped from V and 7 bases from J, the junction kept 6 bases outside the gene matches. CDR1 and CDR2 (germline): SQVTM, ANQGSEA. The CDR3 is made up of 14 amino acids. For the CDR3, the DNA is TGCAGCGTTGAAAGGAACAGGGGGAGTGAAAAACTGTTTTTT. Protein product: CSVERNRGSEKLFF.